This is a list of T cell receptor beta chains from one sample in a study of blood T cell repertoires in COVID-19. Clones were sequenced by immunoSEQ multiplex PCR, and TCRdb holds only the in-frame ones, with some missing. There are about 340,000 clones in the sample; approximately 86% occur only once, and roughly 6.6% lies in the top ten. Sequencing input: peripheral blood. The receptors stem from a woman aged 60-70 years with COVID-19, enrolled during active disease. Each CDR3 is given with its conserved first and last residue. A D gene is named only where the DNA matches it firmly. For some rows the clone size is stated as once, few or many, or as a class when expanded; others skip it.

>TRBJ2-7|.|.|TRBV5-6
CASSPGQTYEQYF
>TRBJ2-7|TRBD1|.|TRBV27
CASREKQGEAYEQYF
>TRBJ2-3|.|.|TRBV7-8
CASSSKTSTDTQYF
>TRBJ2-7|TRBD1|few|TRBV4-3
CASSQSGVGTGIVKQYF
>TRBJ1-3|.|.|TRBV19
CASSVPSGTGLVTIYF
>TRBJ2-5|.|.|TRBV6-2/TRBV6-3
CASSSPLHLRETQYF
>TRBJ1-1|.|.|TRBV6-2/TRBV6-3
CASSFGEVRVTEAFF
>TRBJ1-2|TRBD1|.|TRBV3-1/TRBV3-2
CASSQGQRYGYTF
>TRBJ2-5|TRBD1|many|TRBV29-1
CSVGTGGKETQYF
>TRBJ1-6|.|.|TRBV30
CAWRGLYSYNSPLHF
>TRBJ2-1|.|.|TRBV13
CASSLLGDEQFF
>TRBJ1-2|TRBD1|.|TRBV19
CASSPRAGTGDSYYGYTF
>TRBJ1-4|.|.|TRBV29-1
CSVLFQDEKLFF
>TRBJ2-3|TRBD2|.|TRBV24-1
CATSAGAGGYTDTQYF
>TRBJ2-7|.|.|TRBV11-2
CASSLNPGGAYEQYF
>TRBJ2-7|.|.|TRBV9
CASSVELLPGEQYF
>TRBJ2-3|TRBD1|.|TRBV18
CASSPDRGADTQYF
>TRBJ1-2|.|.|TRBV4-1
CASSQGENYGYTF
>TRBJ1-2|TRBD1|.|TRBV10-1
CASSETTGGDDGYTF
>TRBJ1-2|TRBD1|.|TRBV3-1/TRBV3-2
CASSQGDRLFTF
>TRBJ1-1|TRBD1|.|TRBV6-2/TRBV6-3
CASSYSLGQVSTEAFF
>TRBJ1-6|.|.|TRBV4-3
CASSQDSGKGNSPLHF
>TRBJ1-3|.|few|TRBV2
CASRPRGVGNTIYF
>TRBJ2-1|.|.|TRBV5-6
CASSLRGYGHEQFF
>TRBJ2-7|.|few|TRBV7-8
CASSRQENSREQYF
>TRBJ2-1|.|few|TRBV6-2/TRBV6-3
CASSLQGGEQFF
>TRBJ2-5|.|.|TRBV7-2
CASSLDPGRETQYF
>TRBJ1-1|.|.|TRBV6-5
CASNGGWDTEAFF
>TRBJ1-1|TRBD1|.|TRBV7-8
CASSLIQGKANTEAFF
>TRBJ2-7|.|.|TRBV5-6
CASSLYGEQYF
>TRBJ2-2|TRBD1|once|TRBV29-1
CSGESTGTGGGELFF
>TRBJ1-5|TRBD1|.|TRBV5-6
CASSLSPGQGPHQPQHF
>TRBJ2-5|TRBD2|.|TRBV6-5
CASSYPTPSGEETQYF
>TRBJ2-7|TRBD1|.|TRBV3-1/TRBV3-2
CASSQEVAGGGEQYF
>TRBJ1-1|.|few|TRBV18
CASSPPAGTEAFF
>TRBJ2-7|.|.|TRBV11-3
CASRHFDSPYEQYF
>TRBJ2-2|.|.|TRBV5-4
CASSLARPGERTGELFF
>TRBJ2-7|.|.|TRBV9
CASSVAAGATYEQYF
>TRBJ2-1|TRBD2|.|TRBV10-3
CAISESRLAGGDYNEQFF
>TRBJ1-1|.|once|TRBV6-5
CASSRGQNTEAFF
>TRBJ1-5|TRBD1|.|TRBV6-6
CASSRQGGNQPQHF
>TRBJ2-3|.|.|TRBV5-4
CASTNRGGEPDTQYF
>TRBJ1-5|.|.|TRBV12-3/TRBV12-4
CASSLPDQPQHF
>TRBJ2-6|TRBD1|.|TRBV5-3
CARSFGAGGNSGANVLTF
>TRBJ1-1|.|.|TRBV6-6
CASSYAVEAFF
>TRBJ2-3|.|.|TRBV21-1
CASSKERKRGGRSGTDTQYF